This T cell receptor beta chain was found in a study of Ad26.COV2.S vaccination and SARS-CoV-2 variants. Overall study results and limits: The placebo group had lower spike-specific TCR breadth than the vaccine recipients did. Recipients of vaccine and of placebo showed similar breadth of their non-spike TCR repertoires.

Comment on this clone: Its antigen is not identified.

The V gene's germline CDR1 is WNHNN and CDR2 SYGVQD (reference sequence). This CDR3 is built from 14 residues. Trimming stripped 0 bases from V and 10 bases from J, with 13 bases between. The method was immunoSEQ multiplex PCR; TCRdb's version includes in-frame clones alone and lacks a portion of them. The sample carries approximately 340,000 clones, 92% recorded once. The receptor was derived from a human donor who had recovered from COVID-19. The chain joins TRBV10-1 to TRBJ2-4, with D tentatively TRBD1 (5 bases). The material sequenced was peripheral blood, taken after recovery from COVID-19. CDR3 DNA sequence: TGCGCCAGCAGTGAGTCAGCCTGGGGCGGTATTCAGTACTTC. Amino acids: CASSESAWGGIQYF.